This is a list of T cell receptor beta chains from one sample in a study of cytomegalovirus exposure and HLA in healthy donors. Assay used: immunoSEQ multiplex PCR; TCRdb lists only in-frame clones, some missing. The data contain about 160,000 clones, roughly 85% of them singletons. The sequencing input was PBMCs. The receptors derive from a male donor in good health and CMV-seropositive. CDR3s include the opening cysteine and the closing phenylalanine or tryptophan. The order of the fields is J gene, V gene, clone size, D gene, CDR3 DNA, CDR3 protein. A D gene is named only where the DNA matches it firmly. Clone sizes are given selectively: once, few, many, or a class where the clone is expanded.

TRBJ1-1	TRBV11-2	-	-	TGTGCCAGCAGCCCAGACGCGGGTACCCGAAACACTGAAGCTTTCTTT	CASSPDAGTRNTEAFF
TRBJ2-3	TRBV5-4	-	-	TGTGCCAGCAGCTTGGACAGGCAAGATACGCAGTATTTT	CASSLDRQDTQYF
TRBJ2-7	TRBV5-4	-	-	TGTGCCAGCAGCTTGGCAGTCTCCACATACGAGCAGTACTTC	CASSLAVSTYEQYF
TRBJ2-3	TRBV29-1	-	-	TGCAGCGTCCGGGGGTACACAGATACGCAGTATTTT	CSVRGYTDTQYF
TRBJ2-7	TRBV5-4	-	-	TGTGCCAGCAGTCCGAAACTTGTCTCCTACGAGCAGTACTTC	CASSPKLVSYEQYF
TRBJ2-7	TRBV5-1	-	-	TGCGCCAGCAGCTTGGACAGCCCTTCTTCCTACGAGCAGTACTTC	CASSLDSPSSYEQYF
TRBJ2-3	TRBV7-9	-	-	TGTGCCAGCAGCTTAATGTCGAGCACAGATACGCAGTATTTT	CASSLMSSTDTQYF
TRBJ2-7	TRBV6-5	-	-	TGTGCCAGCAGTTACTCTGCAACAGGGTCAACCTACGAGCAGTACTTC	CASSYSATGSTYEQYF
TRBJ2-2	TRBV6-1	-	-	TGTGCCAGCACCCTAGAAGGGGGAGCGTCCGGGGAGCTGTTTTTT	CASTLEGGASGELFF
TRBJ2-5	TRBV7-9	-	TRBD2	TGTGCCAGCAGCTTAGAAGGGCGGGAGGATCAAGAGACCCAGTACTTC	CASSLEGREDQETQYF
TRBJ2-1	TRBV2	-	-	TGTGCCAGCGCGGGTTTGGACAATGAGCAGTTCTTC	CASAGLDNEQFF
TRBJ1-6	TRBV19	-	TRBD1	TGTGCCAGTAGTACTGGGGACAGGGATTCACCCCTCCACTTT	CASSTGDRDSPLHF
TRBJ1-4	TRBV25-1	once	-	TGTGCCAGCATGGATAGGACTGCGGCTAATGAAAAACTGTTTTTT	CASMDRTAANEKLFF
TRBJ1-1	TRBV15	-	TRBD1	TGTGCCACCAGCGGAGCCGGGACAGGGAGGAACACTGAAGCTTTCTTT	CATSGAGTGRNTEAFF
TRBJ2-1	TRBV4-3	few	TRBD1	TGCGCCAGCAGCCTTAACATCGGGGGACAGGGTTTGGATGAGCAGTTCTTC	CASSLNIGGQGLDEQFF
TRBJ1-4	TRBV15	-	-	TGTGCCACCAGCCGAAGACAGATGGTCGGCGAAAAACTGTTTTTT	CATSRRQMVGEKLFF
TRBJ1-5	TRBV19	-	TRBD1	TGTGCCAGTAGTACAAATACAGGGGTCGGTCAGCCCCAGCATTTT	CASSTNTGVGQPQHF
TRBJ2-7	TRBV9	-	TRBD1	TGTGCCAGCAGCGTAGGGGCGGACAGGGTCGGAGAGCAGTACTTC	CASSVGADRVGEQYF
TRBJ2-1	TRBV5-6	-	-	TGTGCCAGCAGCTTGGACTTTCTCTCCTACAATGAGCAGTTCTTC	CASSLDFLSYNEQFF
TRBJ1-6	TRBV27	-	TRBD1	TGTGCCAGCAGCCCCGGGACAGGCAATTCACCCCTCCACTTT	CASSPGTGNSPLHF
TRBJ2-7	TRBV11-2	-	TRBD2	TGTGCCAGCAGCTTAGATCCCATAGCGGGAGGCGAGCAGTACTTC	CASSLDPIAGGEQYF
TRBJ1-2	TRBV11-2	few	TRBD1	TGTGCCAGCAGCTCTCCCGCTATAGAGGACAGGGGCTATGGCTACACCTTC	CASSSPAIEDRGYGYTF
TRBJ2-7	TRBV5-8	-	-	TGTGCCAGCAGCGTATACGAGCAGTACTTC	CASSVYEQYF
TRBJ2-5	TRBV19	-	-	TGTGCCAGTAGTTTGGGGCACGGACAAGAGACCCAGTACTTC	CASSLGHGQETQYF